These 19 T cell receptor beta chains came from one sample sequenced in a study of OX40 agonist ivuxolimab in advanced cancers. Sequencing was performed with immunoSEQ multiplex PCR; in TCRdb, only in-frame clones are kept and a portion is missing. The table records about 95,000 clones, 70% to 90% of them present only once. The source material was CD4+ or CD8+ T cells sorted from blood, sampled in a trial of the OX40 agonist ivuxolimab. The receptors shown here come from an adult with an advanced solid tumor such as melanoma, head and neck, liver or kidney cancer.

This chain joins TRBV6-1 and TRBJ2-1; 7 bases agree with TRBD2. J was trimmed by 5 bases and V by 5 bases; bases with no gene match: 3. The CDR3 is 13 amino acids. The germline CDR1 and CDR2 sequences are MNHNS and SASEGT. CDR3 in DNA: TGTGCCAGCAGTCAGAGCGGGAACAATGAGCAGTTCTTC. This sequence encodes CASSQSGNNEQFF.

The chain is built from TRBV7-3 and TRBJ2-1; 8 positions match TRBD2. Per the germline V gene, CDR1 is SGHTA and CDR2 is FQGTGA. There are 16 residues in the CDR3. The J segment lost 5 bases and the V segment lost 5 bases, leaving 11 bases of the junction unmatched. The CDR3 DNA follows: TGTGCCAGCAGCGTAGATAGCGGGGAAACTCACAATGAGCAGTTCTTC. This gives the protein CASSVDSGETHNEQFF.

The DNA for the CDR3 is TGTGCCAGCAGTTACTCAATCGCCGGGGAGCTGTTTTTT. Encoded protein: CASSYSIAGELFF. J is TRBJ2-2 and V is TRBV6-5; D gene uncertain. This CDR3 region has 13 residues. The V end was cut by 0 bases, the J end by 6 bases, with 5 bases between. Per the germline V gene, CDR1 is MNHEY and CDR2 is SVGAGI.

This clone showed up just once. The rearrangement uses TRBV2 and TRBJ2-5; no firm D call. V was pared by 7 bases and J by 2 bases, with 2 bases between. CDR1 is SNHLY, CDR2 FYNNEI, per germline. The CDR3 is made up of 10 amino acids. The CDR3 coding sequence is TGTGCCAGCACACAAGAGACCCAGTACTTC. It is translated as CASTQETQYF.

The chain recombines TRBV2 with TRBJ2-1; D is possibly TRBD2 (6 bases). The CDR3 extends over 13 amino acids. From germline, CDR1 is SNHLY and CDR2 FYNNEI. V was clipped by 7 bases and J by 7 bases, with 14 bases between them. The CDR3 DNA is TGTGCCAGCAAGGAGGAGGGGCGGAATGAGCAGTTCTTC. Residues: CASKEEGRNEQFF.

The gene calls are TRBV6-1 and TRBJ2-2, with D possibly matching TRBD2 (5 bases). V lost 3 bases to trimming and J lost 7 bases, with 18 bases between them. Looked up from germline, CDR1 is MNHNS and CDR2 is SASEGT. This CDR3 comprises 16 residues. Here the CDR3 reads CASSEGPGEMGGELFF. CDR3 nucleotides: TGTGCCAGCAGTGAGGGTCCCGGGGAAATGGGCGGGGAGCTGTTTTTT.

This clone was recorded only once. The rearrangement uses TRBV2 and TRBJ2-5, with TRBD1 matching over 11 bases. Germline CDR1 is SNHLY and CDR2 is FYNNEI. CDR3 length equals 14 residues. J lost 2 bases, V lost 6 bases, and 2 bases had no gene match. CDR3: CASRRDRGQETQYF. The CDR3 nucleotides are TGTGCCAGCAGAAGGGACAGGGGGCAAGAGACCCAGTACTTC. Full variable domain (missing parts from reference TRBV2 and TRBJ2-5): EPEVTQTPSHQVTQMGQEVILRCVPISNHLYFYWYRQILGQKVEFLVSFYNNEISEKSEIFDDQFSVERPDGSNFTLKIRSTKLEDSAMYFCASRRDRGQETQYFGPGTRLLVL.

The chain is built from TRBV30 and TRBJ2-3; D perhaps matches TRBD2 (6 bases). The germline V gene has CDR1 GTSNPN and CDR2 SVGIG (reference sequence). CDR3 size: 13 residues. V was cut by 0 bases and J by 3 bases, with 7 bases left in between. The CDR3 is CAWSVRGTDTQYF. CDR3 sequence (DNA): TGTGCCTGGAGTGTACGGGGGACAGATACGCAGTATTTT.

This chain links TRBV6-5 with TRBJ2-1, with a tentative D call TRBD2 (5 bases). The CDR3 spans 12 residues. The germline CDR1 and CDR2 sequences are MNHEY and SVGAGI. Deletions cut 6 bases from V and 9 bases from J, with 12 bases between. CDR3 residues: CASSPPGSEQFF. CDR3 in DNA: TGTGCCAGCAGCCCACCGGGGTCTGAGCAGTTCTTC.

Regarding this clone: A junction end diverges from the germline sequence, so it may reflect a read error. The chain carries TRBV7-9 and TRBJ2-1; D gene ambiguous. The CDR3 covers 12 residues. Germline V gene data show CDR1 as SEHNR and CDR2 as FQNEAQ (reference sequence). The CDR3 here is CANSLEQIEQFF. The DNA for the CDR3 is TGTGCCAACAGCTTAGAACAGATTGAGCAGTTCTTC. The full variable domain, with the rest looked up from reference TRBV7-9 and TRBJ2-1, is DTGVSQNPRHKITKRGQNVTFRCDPISEHNRLYWYRQTLGQGPEFLTYFQNEAQLEKSRLLSDRFSAERPKGSFSTLEIQRTEQGDSAMYLCANSLEQIEQFFGPGTRLTVL.

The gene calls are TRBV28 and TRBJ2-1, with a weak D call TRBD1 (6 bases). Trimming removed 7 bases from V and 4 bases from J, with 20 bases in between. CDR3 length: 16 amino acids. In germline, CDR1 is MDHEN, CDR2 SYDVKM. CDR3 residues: CASTKPPPGQYNEQFF. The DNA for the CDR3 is TGTGCCAGCACTAAACCCCCCCCGGGACAATACAATGAGCAGTTCTTC.

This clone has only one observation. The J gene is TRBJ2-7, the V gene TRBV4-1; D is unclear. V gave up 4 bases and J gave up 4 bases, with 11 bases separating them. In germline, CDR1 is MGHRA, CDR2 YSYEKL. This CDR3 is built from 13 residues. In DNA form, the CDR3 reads TGCGCCAGCAGCCTCGACGGAAGTTACGAGCAGTACTTC. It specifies CASSLDGSYEQYF.

In DNA form, the CDR3 reads TGTGCCAGCAGCCTCGGCGGGGGGTCGGGGGAAAAACTGTTTTTT. It yields the protein CASSLGGGSGEKLFF. The V call is TRBV11-3, the J call TRBJ1-4, with D possibly TRBD1 on 5 matching bases. This CDR3 has 15 amino acids. Trimming stripped 5 bases from V and 8 bases from J, with 18 bases between. CDR1 SGHNT and CDR2 YENEEA come from the germline V gene.

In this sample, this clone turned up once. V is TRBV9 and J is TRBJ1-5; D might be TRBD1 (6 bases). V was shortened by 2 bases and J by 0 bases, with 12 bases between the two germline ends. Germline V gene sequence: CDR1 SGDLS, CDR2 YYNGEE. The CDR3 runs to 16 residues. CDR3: CASSVGEGDSNQPQHF. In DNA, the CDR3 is TGTGCCAGCAGCGTGGGGGAGGGGGATAGCAATCAGCCCCAGCATTTT. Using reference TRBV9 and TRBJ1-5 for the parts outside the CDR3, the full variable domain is DSGVTQTPKHLITATGQRVTLRCSPRSGDLSVYWYQQSLDQGLQFLIQYYNGEERAKGNILERFSAQQFPDLHSELNLSSLELGDSALYFCASSVGEGDSNQPQHFGDGTRLSIL.

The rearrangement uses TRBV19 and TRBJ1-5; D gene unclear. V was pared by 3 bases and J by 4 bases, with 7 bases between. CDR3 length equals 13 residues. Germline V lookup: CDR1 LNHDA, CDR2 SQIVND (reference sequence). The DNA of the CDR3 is TGTGCCAGTAGTATGATGAGGAATCAGCCCCAGCATTTT. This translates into CASSMMRNQPQHF. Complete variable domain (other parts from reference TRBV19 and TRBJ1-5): DGGITQSPKYLFRKEGQNVTLSCEQNLNHDAMYWYRQDPGQGLRLIYYSQIVNDFQKGDIAEGYSVSREKKESFPLTVTSAQKNPTAFYLCASSMMRNQPQHFGDGTRLSIL.

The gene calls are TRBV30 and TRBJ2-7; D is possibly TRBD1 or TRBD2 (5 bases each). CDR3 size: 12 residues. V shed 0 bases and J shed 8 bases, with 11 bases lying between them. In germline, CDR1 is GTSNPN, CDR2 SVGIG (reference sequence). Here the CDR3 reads CAWSVRGVQQYF. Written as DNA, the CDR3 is TGTGCCTGGAGTGTGAGGGGTGTGCAGCAGTACTTC. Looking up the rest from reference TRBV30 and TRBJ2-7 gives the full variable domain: SQTIHQWPATLVQPVGSPLSLECTVEGTSNPNLYWYRQAAGRGLQLLFYSVGIGQISSEVPQNLSASRPQDRQFILSSKKLLLSDSGFYLCAWSVRGVQQYFGPGTRLTVT.

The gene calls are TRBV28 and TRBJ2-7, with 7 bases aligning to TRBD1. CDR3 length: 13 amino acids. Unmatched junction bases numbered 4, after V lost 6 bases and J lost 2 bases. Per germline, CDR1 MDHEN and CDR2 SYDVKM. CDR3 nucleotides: TGTGCCAGCAGCACGGGACAGCCCTACGAGCAGTACTTC. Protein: CASSTGQPYEQYF.

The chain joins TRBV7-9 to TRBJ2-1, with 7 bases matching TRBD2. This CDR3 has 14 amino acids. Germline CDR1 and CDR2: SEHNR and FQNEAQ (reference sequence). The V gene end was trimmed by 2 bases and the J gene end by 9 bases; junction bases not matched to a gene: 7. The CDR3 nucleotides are TGTGCCAGCAGCTTACTTGCGGGAGCGGGTGAGCAGTTCTTC. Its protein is CASSLLAGAGEQFF. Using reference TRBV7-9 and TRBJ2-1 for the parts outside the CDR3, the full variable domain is DTGVSQNPRHKITKRGQNVTFRCDPISEHNRLYWYRQTLGQGPEFLTYFQNEAQLEKSRLLSDRFSAERPKGSFSTLEIQRTEQGDSAMYLCASSLLAGAGEQFFGPGTRLTVL.

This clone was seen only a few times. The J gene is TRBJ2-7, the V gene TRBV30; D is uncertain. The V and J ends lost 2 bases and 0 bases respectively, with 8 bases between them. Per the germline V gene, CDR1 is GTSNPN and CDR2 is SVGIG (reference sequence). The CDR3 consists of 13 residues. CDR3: CAWSSDSSYEQYF. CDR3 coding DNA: TGTGCCTGGAGTAGTGATAGCTCCTACGAGCAGTACTTC.